This TCR beta chain came from a study of blood T cell repertoires in COVID-19. Study at large: Acute-phase and convalescent COVID-19 samples originated in the United States, Italy and Spain.

Clones were read by immunoSEQ multiplex PCR, and TCRdb kept only the in-frame ones, dropping some. The sample records about 100,000 clones, 65% to 90% being singletons. This receptor was obtained from a man at least 80 years old with acute or convalescent COVID-19. Specimen: peripheral blood.

This chain's CDR3 is CASRDRIAYEQYF. The DNA of the CDR3 is TGTGCCAGCAGGGACAGGATAGCCTACGAGCAGTACTTC. This rearrangement joins TRBV2 to TRBJ2-7; 7 nucleotides match TRBD1. The trim removed 6 bases at V and 2 bases at J, leaving 4 bases unmatched. This CDR3 contains 13 residues. Germline V gene data show CDR1 as SNHLY and CDR2 as FYNNEI. Full variable domain (rest looked up from reference TRBV2 and TRBJ2-7): EPEVTQTPSHQVTQMGQEVILRCVPISNHLYFYWYRQILGQKVEFLVSFYNNEISEKSEIFDDQFSVERPDGSNFTLKIRSTKLEDSAMYFCASRDRIAYEQYFGPGTRLTVT.